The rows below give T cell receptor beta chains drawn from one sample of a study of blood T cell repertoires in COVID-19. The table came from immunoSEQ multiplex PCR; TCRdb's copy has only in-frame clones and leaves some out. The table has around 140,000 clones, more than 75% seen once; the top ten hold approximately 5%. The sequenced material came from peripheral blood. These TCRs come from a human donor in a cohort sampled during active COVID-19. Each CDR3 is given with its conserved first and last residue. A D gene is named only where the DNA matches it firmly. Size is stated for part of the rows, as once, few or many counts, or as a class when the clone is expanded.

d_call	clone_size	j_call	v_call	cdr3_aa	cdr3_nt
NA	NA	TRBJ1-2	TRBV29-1	CSVESGEAYGYTF	TGCAGCGTTGAATCCGGGGAGGCATATGGCTACACCTTC
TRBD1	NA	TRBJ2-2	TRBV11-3	CASSQGAGELFF	TGTGCCAGCAGCCAGGGGGCGGGGGAGCTGTTTTTT
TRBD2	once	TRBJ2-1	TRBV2	CASSVTGLGSNEQFF	TGTGCCAGCAGTGTTACGGGACTAGGATCCAATGAGCAGTTCTTC
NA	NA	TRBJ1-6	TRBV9	CASSPDSNSPLHF	TGTGCCAGCAGCCCGGACAGTAATTCACCCCTCCACTTT
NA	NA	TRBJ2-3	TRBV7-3	CASSPARGGIDTQYF	TGTGCCAGCAGCCCCGCGCGGGGTGGTATAGATACGCAGTATTTT
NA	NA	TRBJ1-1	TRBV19	CASSTQGNTEAFF	TGTGCCAGTAGTACACAGGGGAACACTGAAGCTTTCTTT
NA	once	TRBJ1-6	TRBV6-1	CASSESVGSYNSPLHF	TGTGCCAGCAGTGAGTCAGTGGGGAGCTATAATTCACCCCTCCACTTT
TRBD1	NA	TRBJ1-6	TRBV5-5	CASRSGTGEYNSPLHF	TGTGCCAGCAGGTCCGGGACAGGAGAATATAATTCACCCCTCCACTTT
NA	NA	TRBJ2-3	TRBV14	CASSQRITGYTDTQYF	TGTGCCAGCAGCCAACGAATCACGGGTTACACAGATACGCAGTATTTT
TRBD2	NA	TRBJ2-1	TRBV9	CASSVGTSGRLDEQFF	TGTGCCAGCAGCGTGGGGACTAGCGGTCGGCTGGATGAGCAGTTCTTC
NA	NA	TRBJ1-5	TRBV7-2	CASSWKGRGQPQHF	TGTGCCAGCAGCTGGAAGGGTCGGGGTCAGCCCCAGCATTTT
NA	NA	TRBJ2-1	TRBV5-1	CASSLATGSYNEQFF	TGCGCCAGCAGCTTGGCTACCGGGTCCTACAATGAGCAGTTCTTC
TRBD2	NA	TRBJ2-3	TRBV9	CASTSPRGGKSDTQYF	TGTGCCAGCACCTCCCCTCGGGGGGGGAAGTCAGATACGCAGTATTTT